These 20 T cell receptor beta chains came from one sample sequenced in a study of graft-versus-host responses after intestinal transplantation. These receptors' antigens are unknown. TCRdb keeps only in-frame clones here, not all; method: immunoSEQ multiplex PCR. The table records tens of thousands of clones, 94% of them present only once. Specimen: unstimulated CD4+ T cells sorted from spleen or lymph node cells, collected before transplant. The receptors originated from a human donor who was the organ donor for an intestinal transplant.

This clone was recorded once. The chain joins TRBV6-5 to TRBJ1-5, with a tentative D call TRBD1 (5 bases). Between the trimmed V and J ends, which lost 7 bases and 2 bases, there was a span of 15 bases. The CDR3 contains 15 residues. The germline CDR1 and CDR2 sequences are MNHEY and SVGAGI. CDR3 bases: TGTGCCAGCATGGGGCAGGGTTCTCGCAATCAGCCCCAGCATTTT. Encoded protein: CASMGQGSRNQPQHF.

The chain carries TRBV28 and TRBJ1-2; TRBD1 might be the D (6 bases). Germline V CDR1 and CDR2: MDHEN, SYDVKM. The CDR3 covers 13 residues. V was cut by 5 bases and J by 3 bases, with 10 bases left in between. CDR3 DNA sequence: TGTGCCAGCAGTCCGGACAGCTACTATGGCTACACCTTC. It yields the protein CASSPDSYYGYTF.

This chain joins TRBV11-3 and TRBJ1-1, with 7 positions matching TRBD1. Germline V lookup: CDR1 SGHNT, CDR2 YENEEA. This CDR3 region has 16 residues. V trimming: 6 bases; J trimming: 4 bases; junction bases outside the gene matches: 14. The CDR3 spells CASSMNALGQSTEAFF. The CDR3 DNA reads TGTGCCAGCAGTATGAATGCGTTGGGACAGAGCACTGAAGCTTTCTTT.

This clone has just a few counts. The rearrangement joins TRBV7-3 to TRBJ2-2; no clear D gene. Per the germline V gene, CDR1 is SGHTA and CDR2 is FQGTGA. The V end lost 2 bases, the J end lost 5 bases, and 6 bases lay between the germline ends. The CDR3 length is 13 residues. Written as DNA, the CDR3 is TGTGCCAGCAGCTTATTGGGTACCGGGGAGCTGTTTTTT. The encoded protein is CASSLLGTGELFF.

The rearrangement links TRBV6-5 to TRBJ1-1, with no clear D. The CDR3 consists of 15 residues. Germline-derived CDR1 and CDR2 are MNHEY and SVGAGI. Trimming took off 2 bases at V and 1 base at J, with 11 bases between the two ends. CDR3 nucleotide sequence: TGTGCCAGCAGTTACGTGGAGGACCCGAACACTGAAGCTTTCTTT. Translated: CASSYVEDPNTEAFF.

This clone was picked up one time. This chain links TRBV19 with TRBJ1-4; 7 bases are shared with TRBD1. The germline CDR1 and CDR2 sequences are LNHDA and SQIVND (reference sequence). This CDR3 region has 15 residues. Germline trimming cut 6 bases from V and 3 bases from J; bases unmatched to any gene: 7. CDR3 DNA: TGTGCCAGTAGGAGAAACAGGGGAGCTAATGAAAAACTGTTTTTT. The encoded protein is CASRRNRGANEKLFF.

This rearrangement joins TRBV5-4 to TRBJ1-1; D possibly corresponds to TRBD1 (6 bases). The germline V and J ends were trimmed by 1 base and 5 bases, with 9 bases remaining between them. This CDR3 has 13 residues. Looked up from germline, CDR1 is SGHNT and CDR2 is YYREEE (reference sequence). The CDR3 sequence: CASSLTGSTEAFF. CDR3 bases: TGTGCCAGCAGCTTGACAGGGTCGACTGAAGCTTTCTTT.

This rearrangement joins TRBV5-1 to TRBJ2-2, with TRBD1 matching over 7 bases. The CDR3 length is 16 residues. Per germline, CDR1 SGHRS and CDR2 YFSETQ. V lost 3 bases to trimming and J lost 0 bases; unmatched junction nucleotides: 5. Written as DNA, the CDR3 is TGCGCCAGCAGCTCGGACAGGCCCCCGAACACCGGGGAGCTGTTTTTT. Translation: CASSSDRPPNTGELFF.

The chain links TRBV18 to TRBJ2-1; D tentatively fits TRBD1 or TRBD2 (5 bases each). V was shortened by 5 bases and J by 4 bases, with 12 bases between the two germline ends. The CDR3 sequence is 14 residues long. CDR1 is KGHSH, CDR2 LQKENI, per germline. For the CDR3, the DNA is TGTGCCAGCTCATCCGGGACGCCTTACAATGAGCAGTTCTTC. Its protein product is CASSSGTPYNEQFF. Based on the CDR3 plus reference TRBV18 and TRBJ2-1, the full variable domain is NAGVMQNPRHLVRRRGQEARLRCSPMKGHSHVYWYRQLPEEGLKFMVYLQKENIIDESGMPKERFSAEFPKEGPSILRIQQVVRGDSAAYFCASSSGTPYNEQFFGPGTRLTVL.

This clone was found once. The chain's CDR3 is CASSSGQGNYGYTF. In DNA, the CDR3 is TGTGCCAGCAGTTCTGGACAGGGGAACTATGGCTACACCTTC. The chain links TRBV27 to TRBJ1-2, with 9 positions matching TRBD1. The CDR3 loop spans 14 amino acids. V was pared by 4 bases and J by 2 bases, with 2 bases of the junction left unmatched. CDR1 and CDR2 (germline): MNHEY, SMNVEV (reference sequence).

V is TRBV10-3 and J is TRBJ1-5, with 8 bases fitting TRBD1. V lost 2 bases, J lost 3 bases, and 12 bases stayed unmatched. Per the germline V gene, CDR1 is ENHRY and CDR2 is SYGVKD. This CDR3 region has 18 residues. This CDR3 reads CAISEGSRQGAYNQPQHF. The DNA for the CDR3 is TGTGCCATCAGTGAGGGGTCTAGGCAGGGGGCTTACAATCAGCCCCAGCATTTT.

The V and J genes are TRBV7-9 and TRBJ1-2; TRBD1 might be the D (5 bases). Germline V gene lookup returns CDR1 SEHNR and CDR2 FQNEAQ (reference sequence). The CDR3 is 12 amino acids. The ends were cut back, 3 bases at V and 3 bases at J, with 5 bases in the middle. CDR3 nucleotides: TGTGCCAGCAGCTTGGGACACTATGGCTACACCTTC. This gives the protein CASSLGHYGYTF.

The chain uses TRBV18 and TRBJ1-5; D uncertain. This CDR3 comprises 15 residues. Germline assignment: CDR1 KGHSH and CDR2 LQKENI. V was shortened by 0 bases and J by 0 bases, with 6 bases between the two germline ends. CDR3 nucleotides: TGTGCCAGCTCACCACCTGGGGATAGCAATCAGCCCCAGCATTTT. It translates to CASSPPGDSNQPQHF.

This chain connects TRBV7-9 to TRBJ1-1; D perhaps matches TRBD1 (5 bases). Per the germline V gene, CDR1 is SEHNR and CDR2 is FQNEAQ (reference sequence). This CDR3 spans 13 amino acids. V lost 1 base and J lost 11, with 14 bases in between. The CDR3 region has the DNA TGTGCCAGCAGCTTAGATCAGGGTTCGATGGCTTTCTTT. Its protein product is CASSLDQGSMAFF.

The chain is built from TRBV7-2 and TRBJ1-1, with a tentative D call TRBD1 (5 bases). The germline CDR1 and CDR2 sequences are SGHTA and FQGNSA. The CDR3 runs 14 residues. Trimming removed 8 bases at V and 7 bases at J, with 20 bases between. The CDR3 sequence: CASQNPSGLLEAFF. The CDR3 nucleotides are TGTGCCAGCCAAAATCCGTCAGGGTTACTTGAAGCTTTCTTT.

The V gene is TRBV30, the J gene TRBJ1-1; 8 nucleotides match TRBD1. J was trimmed by 4 bases and V by 5 bases; bases with no gene match: 6. The CDR3 runs 13 residues. Per the germline V gene, CDR1 is GTSNPN and CDR2 is SVGIG (reference sequence). CDR3 nucleotides: TGTGCCTGGGTCGGACAGGGATTCACTGAAGCTTTCTTT. This encodes CAWVGQGFTEAFF. Full variable domain (outside the CDR3, taken from reference TRBV30 and TRBJ1-1): SQTIHQWPATLVQPVGSPLSLECTVEGTSNPNLYWYRQAAGRGLQLLFYSVGIGQISSEVPQNLSASRPQDRQFILSSKKLLLSDSGFYLCAWVGQGFTEAFFGQGTRLTVV.

This chain joins TRBV18 and TRBJ2-7; D may be TRBD1 (6 bases). The germline V and J ends were trimmed by 1 base and 7 bases, with 17 bases remaining between them. Germline-derived CDR1 and CDR2 are KGHSH and LQKENI. This CDR3 is 15 amino acids long. The CDR3 sequence: CASSPRVDRPGEQYF. The CDR3, as DNA: TGTGCCAGCTCACCACGGGTCGACAGGCCCGGAGAGCAGTACTTC.

This clone was seen once. The V and J genes are TRBV27 and TRBJ1-5; D ambiguous. Trimming left V 6 bases short and J 0 bases short, with 9 bases between. Germline-derived CDR1 and CDR2 are MNHEY and SMNVEV (reference sequence). This CDR3 contains 14 residues. The DNA for the CDR3 is TGTGCCAGCAGCCGTATAGGTAGCAATCAGCCCCAGCATTTT. The encoded protein is CASSRIGSNQPQHF.

V and J are TRBV19 and TRBJ2-2, with D possibly TRBD1 on 5 matching bases. CDR1 and CDR2 from the germline V gene are LNHDA and SQIVND (reference sequence). The ends were cut back, 7 bases at V and 6 bases at J, with 27 bases in the middle. This CDR3 has 18 amino acids. For the CDR3, the DNA is TGTGCCAGTAAAGGCAGGGTGGCCACCCCGGGTGGCGCCGGGGAGCTGTTTTTT. Its translation is CASKGRVATPGGAGELFF.

As for this clone: The same CDR3 arises from other DNA sequences in this sample as well. This chain connects TRBV5-1 to TRBJ2-3, with D uncertain. CDR3 size: 11 residues. V was shortened by 4 bases and J by 4 bases, with 4 bases between the two germline ends. Germline assignment: CDR1 SGHRS and CDR2 YFSETQ. The CDR3 protein is CASSSADTQYF. CDR3 DNA: TGCGCCAGCAGCAGTGCAGATACGCAGTATTTT.